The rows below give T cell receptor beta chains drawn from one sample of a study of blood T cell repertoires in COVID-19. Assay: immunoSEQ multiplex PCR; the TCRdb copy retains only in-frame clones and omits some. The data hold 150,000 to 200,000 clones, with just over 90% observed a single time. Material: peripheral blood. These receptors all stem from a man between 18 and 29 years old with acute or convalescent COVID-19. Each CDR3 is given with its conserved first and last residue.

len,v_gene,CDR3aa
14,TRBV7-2,CASSLLTWDFEQFF
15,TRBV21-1,CASSNKQGRNTEAFF
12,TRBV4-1,CASTGGTGELFF
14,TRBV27,CASRLNGENSPLHF
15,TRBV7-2,CASSLVAGLNTEAFF
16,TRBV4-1,CASSQAQGAGNQPQHF
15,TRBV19,CASSGVTGLDTEAFF
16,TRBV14,CASSHRGPRVNTEAFF
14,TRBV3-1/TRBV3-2,CASSQVIGGHEQYF
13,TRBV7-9,CASSFTQGDEQFF
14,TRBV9,CASSDTGTPYGYTF
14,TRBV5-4,CASSFGRPEEKLFF
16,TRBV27,CASSDQGTVYNSPLHF
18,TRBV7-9,CASSPRLAGGLYQETQYF
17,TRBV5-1,CASSAPTGDPGANVLTF
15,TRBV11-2,CASSPQLGTSGGKHF
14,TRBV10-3,CAISDLTVNEKLFF
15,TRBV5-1,CASSPGQAALYGYTF
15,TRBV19,CASSIAGEAADTQYF
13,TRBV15,CATSTRLVDEQFF
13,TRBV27,CASTRTGGTEAFF
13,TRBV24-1,CATRGRGGSEQFF
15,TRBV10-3,CAISEQGDNNSPLHF
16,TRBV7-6,CASSLVGLGSGDTQYF
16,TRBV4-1,CASSLRTGQNTGELFF
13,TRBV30,CACLSGTVRGYTF
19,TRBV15,CATSRDAWGQHSPLYGYTF
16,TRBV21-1,CASSKGDRGRNQPQHF
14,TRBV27,CASRELAGEETQYF
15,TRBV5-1,CASSSRQGENTEAFF
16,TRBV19,CASSIARDSSGNTIYF
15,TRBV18,CASSPRGQGSYGYTF
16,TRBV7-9,CASSLSRGTGDQPQHF
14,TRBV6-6,CASSRSTSGYEQYF
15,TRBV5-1,CASSLSGYSTDTQYF
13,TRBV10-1,CASSAMSTDTQYF
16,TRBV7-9,CASSFQIGTADYGYTF
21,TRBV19,CASSRTPPTGLGGSNTGELFF
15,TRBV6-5,CASSPRTGGEKPQHF
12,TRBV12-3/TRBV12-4,CASSLSPGGLFF
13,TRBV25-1,CASRRQQNEKLFF
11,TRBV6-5,CASTSGYEQYF
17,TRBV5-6,CASSLDGDYRSYNEQFF
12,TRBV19,CASSMGGEIQYF
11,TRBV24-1,CATILEETQYF
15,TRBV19,CASSWGPETMDEQYF
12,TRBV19,CASSIGITEAFF
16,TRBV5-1,CASSLEGTGGPYEQYF
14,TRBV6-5,CASSYSQANTEAFF
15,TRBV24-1,CATSDSGTATDTQYF
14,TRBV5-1,CASSLRGNDYGYTF
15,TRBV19,CASKPGRTGANVLTF